Below, one T cell receptor beta chain is given with its context. Assignment of participants to cohorts was predicated upon participant-reported clinical history. The data were obtained in a study of blood T cell repertoires in COVID-19. Sequencing was performed with immunoSEQ multiplex PCR; in TCRdb, only in-frame clones are kept and a portion is missing. Of approximately 150,000 clones listed, approximately 85% are singletons. This TCR was sampled from a woman aged 45-65 years with acute COVID-19. Material for sequencing was PBMCs or T cells enriched from blood (not recorded which).

CDR3 nucleotides: TGTGCCACCAGCAGGGACAGGGTGCAGGTGACCCAGTACTTC. Translated, it gives CATSRDRVQVTQYF. The chain couples TRBV15 to TRBJ2-5, with 8 nucleotides matching TRBD1. Germline-derived CDR1 and CDR2 are LNHNV and YYDKDF (reference sequence). The CDR3 has 14 residues. Trimming removed 3 bases from V and 7 bases from J; junction bases left unmatched: 7.